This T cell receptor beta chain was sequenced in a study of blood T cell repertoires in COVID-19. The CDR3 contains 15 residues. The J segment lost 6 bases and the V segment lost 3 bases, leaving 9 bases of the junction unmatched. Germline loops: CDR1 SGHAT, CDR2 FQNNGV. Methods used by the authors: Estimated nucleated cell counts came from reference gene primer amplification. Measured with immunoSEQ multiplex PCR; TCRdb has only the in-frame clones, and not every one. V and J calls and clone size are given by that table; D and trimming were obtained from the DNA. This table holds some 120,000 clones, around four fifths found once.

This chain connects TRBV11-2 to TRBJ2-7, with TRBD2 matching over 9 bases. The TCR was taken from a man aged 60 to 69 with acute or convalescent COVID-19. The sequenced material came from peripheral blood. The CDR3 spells CASSFSSGGPGEQYF. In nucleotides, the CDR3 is TGTGCCAGCAGCTTCTCCAGCGGGGGGCCGGGCGAGCAGTACTTC.